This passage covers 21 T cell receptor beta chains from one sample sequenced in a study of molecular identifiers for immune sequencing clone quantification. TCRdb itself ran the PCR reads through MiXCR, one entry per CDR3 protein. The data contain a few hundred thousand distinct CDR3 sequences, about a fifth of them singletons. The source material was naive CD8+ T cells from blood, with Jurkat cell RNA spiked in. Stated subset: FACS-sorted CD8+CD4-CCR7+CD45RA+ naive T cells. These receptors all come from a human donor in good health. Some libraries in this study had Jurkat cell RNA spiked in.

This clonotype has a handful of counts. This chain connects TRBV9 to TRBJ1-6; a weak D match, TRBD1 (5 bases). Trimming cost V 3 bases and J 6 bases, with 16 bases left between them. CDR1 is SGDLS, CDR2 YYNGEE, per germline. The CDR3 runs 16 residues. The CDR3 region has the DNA TGTGCCAGCAGCGCGGCAAAAAAAGGGGTTAATTCACCCCTCCACTTT. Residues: CASSAAKKGVNSPLHF.

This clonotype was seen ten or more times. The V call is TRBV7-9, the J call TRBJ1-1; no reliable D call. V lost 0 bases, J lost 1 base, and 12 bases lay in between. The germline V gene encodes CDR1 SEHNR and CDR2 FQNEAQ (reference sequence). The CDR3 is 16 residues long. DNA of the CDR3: TGTGCCAGCAGCTTAGCGGTGGGGAGTAGGAACACTGAAGCTTTCTTT. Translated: CASSLAVGSRNTEAFF.

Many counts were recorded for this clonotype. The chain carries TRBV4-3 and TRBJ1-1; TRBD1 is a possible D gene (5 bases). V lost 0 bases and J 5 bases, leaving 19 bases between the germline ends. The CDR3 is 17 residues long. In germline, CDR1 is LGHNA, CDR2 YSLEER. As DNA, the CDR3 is TGCGCCAGCAGCCAAGATATTGGGGCCTCCCCGGGAACTGAAGCTTTCTTT. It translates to CASSQDIGASPGTEAFF.

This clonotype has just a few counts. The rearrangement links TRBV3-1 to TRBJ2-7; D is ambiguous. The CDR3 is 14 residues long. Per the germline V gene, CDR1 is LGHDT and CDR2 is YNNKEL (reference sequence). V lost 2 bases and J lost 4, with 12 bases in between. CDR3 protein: CASSQRSPQYEQYF. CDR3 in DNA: TGTGCCAGCAGCCAAAGGTCCCCACAATACGAGCAGTACTTC.

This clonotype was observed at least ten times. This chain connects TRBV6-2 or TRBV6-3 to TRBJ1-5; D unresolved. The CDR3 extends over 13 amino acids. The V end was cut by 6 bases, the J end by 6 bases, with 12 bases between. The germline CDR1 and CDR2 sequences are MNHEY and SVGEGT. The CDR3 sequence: CASSVMNFQPQHF. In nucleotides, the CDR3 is TGTGCCAGCAGCGTGATGAATTTTCAGCCCCAGCATTTT.

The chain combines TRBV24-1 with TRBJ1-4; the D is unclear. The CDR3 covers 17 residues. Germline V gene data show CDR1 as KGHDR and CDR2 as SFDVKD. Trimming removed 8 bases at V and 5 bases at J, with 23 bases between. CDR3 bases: TGTGCCACCAACGTAGAGGGAGCCACGGCTGGCAATGAAAAACTGTTTTTT. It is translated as CATNVEGATAGNEKLFF.

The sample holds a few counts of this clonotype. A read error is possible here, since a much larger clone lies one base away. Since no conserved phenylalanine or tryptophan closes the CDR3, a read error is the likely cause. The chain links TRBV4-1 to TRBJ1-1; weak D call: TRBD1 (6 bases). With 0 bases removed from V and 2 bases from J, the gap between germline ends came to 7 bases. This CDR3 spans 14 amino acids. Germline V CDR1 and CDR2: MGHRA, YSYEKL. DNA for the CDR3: TGCGCCAGCAGCCAAGACAGGGGTAACACTGAAGCTTTCCTT. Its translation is CASSQDRGNTEAFL.

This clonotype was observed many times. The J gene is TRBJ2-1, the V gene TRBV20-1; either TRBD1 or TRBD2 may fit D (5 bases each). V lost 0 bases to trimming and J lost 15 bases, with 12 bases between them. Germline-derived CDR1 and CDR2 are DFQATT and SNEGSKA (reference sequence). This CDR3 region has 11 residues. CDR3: CSAREGVIWFF. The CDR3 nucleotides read TGCAGTGCTAGAGAGGGGGTGATTTGGTTCTTC.

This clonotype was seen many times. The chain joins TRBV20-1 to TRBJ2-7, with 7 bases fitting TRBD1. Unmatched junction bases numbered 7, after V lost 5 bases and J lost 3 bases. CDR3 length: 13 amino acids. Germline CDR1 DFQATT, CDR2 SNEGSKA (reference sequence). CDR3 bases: TGCAGTGCTGCCGGGACAGAGTTCTACGAGCAGTACTTC. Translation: CSAAGTEFYEQYF.

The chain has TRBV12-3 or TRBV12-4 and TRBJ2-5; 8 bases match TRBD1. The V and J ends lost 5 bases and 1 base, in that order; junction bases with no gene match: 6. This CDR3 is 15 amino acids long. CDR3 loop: CASSTDRVPQETQYF. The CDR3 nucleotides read TGTGCCAGCAGTACGGACAGGGTCCCCCAAGAGACCCAGTACTTC.

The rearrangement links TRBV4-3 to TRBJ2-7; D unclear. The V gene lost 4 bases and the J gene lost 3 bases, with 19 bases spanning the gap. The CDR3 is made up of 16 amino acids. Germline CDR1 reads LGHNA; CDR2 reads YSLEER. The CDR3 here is CASSPSGRGQIYEQYF. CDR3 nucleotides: TGCGCCAGCAGCCCCTCTGGCCGAGGCCAGATCTACGAGCAGTACTTC.

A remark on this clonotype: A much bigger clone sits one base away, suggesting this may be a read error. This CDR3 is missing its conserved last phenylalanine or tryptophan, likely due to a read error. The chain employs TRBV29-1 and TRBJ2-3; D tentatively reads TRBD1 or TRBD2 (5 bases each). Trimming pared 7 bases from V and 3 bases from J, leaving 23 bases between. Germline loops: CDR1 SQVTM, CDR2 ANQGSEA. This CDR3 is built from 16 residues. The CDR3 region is CSASGGIPQSTDTQYL. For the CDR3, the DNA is TGCAGCGCCAGTGGGGGAATCCCGCAGTCGACAGATACGCAGTATCTT.

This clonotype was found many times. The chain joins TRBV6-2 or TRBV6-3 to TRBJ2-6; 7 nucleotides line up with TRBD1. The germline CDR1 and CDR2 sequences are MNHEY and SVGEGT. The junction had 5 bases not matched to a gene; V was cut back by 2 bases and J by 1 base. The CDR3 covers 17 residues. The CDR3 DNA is TGTGCCAGCAGTTACCCCCGACAGGGATCTGGGGCCAACGTCCTGACTTTC. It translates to CASSYPRQGSGANVLTF.

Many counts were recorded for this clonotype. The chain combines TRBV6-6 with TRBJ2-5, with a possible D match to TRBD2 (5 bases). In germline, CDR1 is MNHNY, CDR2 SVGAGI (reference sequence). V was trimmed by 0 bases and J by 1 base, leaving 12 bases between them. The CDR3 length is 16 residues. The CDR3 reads CASSYSSDYVQETQYF. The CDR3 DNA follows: TGTGCCAGCAGTTACTCGTCCGACTATGTCCAAGAGACCCAGTACTTC.

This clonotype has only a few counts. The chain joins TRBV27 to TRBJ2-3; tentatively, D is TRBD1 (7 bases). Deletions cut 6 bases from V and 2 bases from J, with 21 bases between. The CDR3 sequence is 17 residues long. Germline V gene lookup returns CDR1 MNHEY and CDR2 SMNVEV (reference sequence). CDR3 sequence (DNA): TGTGCCAGCAGGCCCCCCGGGGGACAGCCTAACACAGATACGCAGTATTTT. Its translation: CASRPPGGQPNTDTQYF.

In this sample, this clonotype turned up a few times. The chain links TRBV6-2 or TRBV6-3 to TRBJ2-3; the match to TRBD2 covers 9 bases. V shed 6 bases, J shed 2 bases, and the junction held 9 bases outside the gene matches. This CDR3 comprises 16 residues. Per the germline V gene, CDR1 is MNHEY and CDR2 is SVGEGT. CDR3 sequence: CASRTTAGGPTDTQYF. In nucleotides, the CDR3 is TGTGCCAGCAGGACCACAGCGGGGGGCCCCACAGATACGCAGTATTTT.

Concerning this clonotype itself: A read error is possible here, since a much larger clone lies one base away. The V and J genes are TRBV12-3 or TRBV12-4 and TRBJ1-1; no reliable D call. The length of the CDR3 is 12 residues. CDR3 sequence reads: CASSLGYDEALF. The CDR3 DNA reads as TGTGCCAGCAGTCTCGGGTACGATGAAGCTTTGTTT.

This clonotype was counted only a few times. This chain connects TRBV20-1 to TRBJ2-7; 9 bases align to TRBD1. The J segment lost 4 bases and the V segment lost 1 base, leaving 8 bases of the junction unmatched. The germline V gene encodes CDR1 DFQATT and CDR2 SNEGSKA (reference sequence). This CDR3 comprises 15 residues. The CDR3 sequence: CSARVWGQGVYEQYF. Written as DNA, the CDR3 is TGCAGTGCTAGAGTATGGGGACAGGGCGTATACGAGCAGTACTTC.

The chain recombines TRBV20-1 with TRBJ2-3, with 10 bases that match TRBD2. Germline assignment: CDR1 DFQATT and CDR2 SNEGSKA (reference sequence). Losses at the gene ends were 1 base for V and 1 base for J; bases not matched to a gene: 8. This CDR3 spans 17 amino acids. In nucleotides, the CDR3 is TGCAGTGCTAGAGCGCTCGACACTAGCGGGGGCACAGATACGCAGTATTTT. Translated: CSARALDTSGGTDTQYF.

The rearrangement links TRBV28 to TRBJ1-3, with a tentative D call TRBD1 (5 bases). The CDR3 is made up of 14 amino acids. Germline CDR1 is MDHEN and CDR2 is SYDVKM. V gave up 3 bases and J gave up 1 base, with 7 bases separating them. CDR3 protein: CASSFWGSGNTIYF. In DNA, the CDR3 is TGTGCCAGCAGTTTTTGGGGGTCTGGAAACACCATATATTTT.

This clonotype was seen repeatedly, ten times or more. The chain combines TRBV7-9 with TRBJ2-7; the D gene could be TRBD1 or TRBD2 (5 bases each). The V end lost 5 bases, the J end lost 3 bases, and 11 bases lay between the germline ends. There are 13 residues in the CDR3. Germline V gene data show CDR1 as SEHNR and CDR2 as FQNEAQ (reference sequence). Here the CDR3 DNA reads TGTGCCAGCAGCCCTGGGGGTTACTACGAGCAGTACTTC. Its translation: CASSPGGYYEQYF.